This entry lists 2 T cell receptor beta chains sequenced from one sample in a study of B cell selection in AIRE deficiency. Measured with immunoSEQ multiplex PCR; TCRdb has only the in-frame clones, and not every one. The profile shows about 25,000 clones, about 95% of them singletons. Conventional CD4 T cells were sorted as CD4+CD127+ cells. Sequencing was carried out using CD4+CD127+ conventional T cells sorted from PBMCs. The receptors were sampled from a human donor in good health.

Worth noting for this clone: One junction end disagrees with the germline gene, perhaps due to a read error. The chain couples TRBV6-1 to TRBJ2-7; tentative D call: TRBD1 (6 bases). Germline lookup yields CDR1 MNHNS and CDR2 SASEGT. The CDR3 is made up of 14 amino acids. The CDR3 DNA reads as TGTGCCAGCAGTGAAGTGCGACAGGAGCCACACCTGGGCTTC. It translates to CASSEVRQEPHLGF.

V usage is TRBV6-6 and J usage is TRBJ1-1, with D unclear. The germline V gene encodes CDR1 MNHNY and CDR2 SVGAGI (reference sequence). The germline V and J ends were trimmed by 0 bases and 0 bases, with 8 bases remaining between them. There are 15 residues in the CDR3. CDR3 bases: TGTGCCAGCAGTTACTCGAAGGTTATGAACACTGAAGCTTTCTTT. Translation: CASSYSKVMNTEAFF.